Listed below are T cell receptor beta chains from one sample, sequenced in a study of blood T cell repertoires in COVID-19. Here immunoSEQ multiplex PCR was the method, and the copy in TCRdb shows in-frame clones only, minus some. The data hold some 250,000 clones, with around three quarters observed a single time. The sample taken for sequencing was peripheral blood. The receptors originated from a woman older than 75 with acute or convalescent COVID-19. CDR3s include the opening cysteine and the closing phenylalanine or tryptophan. The D gene is left open where the match is weak.

len | j_gene | d_gene | v_gene | CDR3aa | CDR3nt
16 | TRBJ1-1 | NA | TRBV18 | CASSPRGGREGTEAFF | TGTGCCAGCTCACCACGCGGGGGGCGTGAGGGCACTGAAGCTTTCTTT
14 | TRBJ1-4 | NA | TRBV30 | CAWSVVAGFEKLFF | TGTGCCTGGAGTGTAGTGGCAGGGTTTGAAAAACTGTTTTTT
16 | TRBJ1-4 | NA | TRBV3-1/TRBV3-2 | CASSRGTRATNEKLFF | TGTGCCAGCAGCCGAGGAACGAGAGCAACTAATGAAAAACTGTTTTTT
13 | TRBJ2-1 | NA | TRBV5-1 | CASSLVQDSEQFF | TGCGCCAGCAGCTTGGTCCAAGACAGTGAGCAGTTCTTC
15 | TRBJ1-2 | TRBD1 | TRBV6-6 | CASTRPGQANYGYTF | TGTGCCAGCACTCGTCCGGGACAGGCTAACTATGGCTACACCTTC
11 | TRBJ2-7 | NA | TRBV6-5 | CASRQGYEQYF | TGTGCCAGCAGACAGGGATACGAGCAGTACTTC
13 | TRBJ1-6 | TRBD1 | TRBV5-1 | CASSQTGVSPLHF | TGCGCCAGCAGCCAGACAGGGGTTTCACCCCTCCACTTT
15 | TRBJ1-6 | TRBD1 | TRBV11-1 | CASSFDRGANSPLHF | TGTGCCAGCAGCTTCGACAGGGGGGCCAATTCACCCCTCCACTTT
16 | TRBJ1-6 | TRBD1 | TRBV5-5 | CASSSPGTGFNSPLHF | TGTGCCAGCAGCTCTCCCGGGACAGGGTTTAATTCACCCCTCCACTTT
16 | TRBJ1-1 | NA | TRBV21-1 | CASTILRDRPDTEAFF | TGTGCCAGCACCATCCTCCGGGACAGGCCTGACACTGAAGCTTTCTTT
14 | TRBJ2-7 | TRBD2 | TRBV30 | CAFIAGGPSYEQYF | TGTGCCTTTATAGCGGGAGGGCCCTCCTACGAGCAGTACTTC
15 | TRBJ1-3 | TRBD1 | TRBV6-5 | CASSQQGASGNTIYF | TGTGCCAGCAGTCAGCAGGGGGCCTCTGGAAACACCATATATTTT
13 | TRBJ1-6 | NA | TRBV5-1 | CASGEGYNSPLHF | TGCGCCAGCGGAGAAGGATATAATTCACCCCTCCACTTT
15 | TRBJ1-6 | TRBD1 | TRBV4-1 | CASSQVDRGQSPLHF | TGCGCCAGCAGCCAAGTGGACAGGGGGCAGTCACCCCTCCACTTT
16 | TRBJ1-2 | NA | TRBV6-2/TRBV6-3 | CASSYLPSAGFYGYTF | TGTGCCAGCAGTTACCTCCCATCGGCAGGGTTCTATGGCTACACCTTC
15 | TRBJ2-7 | TRBD1 | TRBV29-1 | CSVESAAGGAYEQYF | TGCAGCGTTGAATCGGCGGCAGGGGGAGCCTACGAGCAGTACTTC
13 | TRBJ2-5 | NA | TRBV5-1 | CASSLGQGETQYF | TGCGCCAGCAGCTTGGGGCAGGGGGAGACCCAGTACTTC